The clone carrying this TCR beta chain was detected many times. Its antigen is undetermined. The data derive from a study of T cells in Graves' hyperthyroidism and ophthalmopathy. Study results and limitations: Most clonotypes expanded in the thyroid (above 0.001) were also present in blood. Classification by a 13 V-J model distinguished ophthalmopathy from stable hyperthyroidism.

TCR beta CDR3 regions were amplified from RNA. HTBI primers were employed in a first-round RT-PCR of the TCR CDR3. Using its own MiXCR run on the multiplex PCR reads, TCRdb lists one record per CDR3 protein. The sample has just under 750,000 distinct CDR3 sequences; approximately 40% are singletons. Germline values: CDR1 SGHTA, CDR2 FQGNSA. The CDR3 is 14 residues long. V dropped 6 bases and J dropped 4; count of bases not matched to a gene: 8. Out of over 7.5 ml of fresh peripheral blood came the PBMCs. This receptor was identified in a woman between 40 and 50 years old with Graves' hyperthyroidism. The sequencing input was blood. V is TRBV7-2 and J is TRBJ1-2; 7 bases agree with TRBD1. CDR3 nucleotides: TGTGCCAGCAGACTTAAACAGGGGACCTATGGCTACACCTTC. Protein sequence: CASRLKQGTYGYTF.